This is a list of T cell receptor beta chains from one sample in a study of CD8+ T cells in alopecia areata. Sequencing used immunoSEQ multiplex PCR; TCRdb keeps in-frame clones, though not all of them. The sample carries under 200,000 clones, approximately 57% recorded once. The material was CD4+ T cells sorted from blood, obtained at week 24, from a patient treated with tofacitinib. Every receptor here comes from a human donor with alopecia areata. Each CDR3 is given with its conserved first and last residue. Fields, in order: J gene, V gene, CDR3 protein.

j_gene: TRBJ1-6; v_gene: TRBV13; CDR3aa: CASSIRQGNSPLHF
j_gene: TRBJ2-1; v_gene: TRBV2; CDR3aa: CASSEALAGEQFF
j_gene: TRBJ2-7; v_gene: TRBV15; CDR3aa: CATSRTGQGSYEQYF
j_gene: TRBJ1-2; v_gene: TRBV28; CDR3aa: CASSITGWVGISSSGYTF
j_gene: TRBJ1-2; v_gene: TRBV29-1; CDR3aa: CSVDPSAGGTTKGYTF
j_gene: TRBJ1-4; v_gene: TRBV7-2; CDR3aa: CASRPGLANEKLFF
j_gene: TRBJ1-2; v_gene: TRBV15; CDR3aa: CATSRAGWGDYGYTF
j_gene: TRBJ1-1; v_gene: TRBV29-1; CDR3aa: CSAGTGGITEAFF
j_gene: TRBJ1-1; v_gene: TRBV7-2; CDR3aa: CASSLYPGQGAYGTEAFF
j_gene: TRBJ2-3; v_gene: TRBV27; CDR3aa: CASSGPSDTQYF
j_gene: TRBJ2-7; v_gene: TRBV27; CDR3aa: CATRTGGLYEQYF
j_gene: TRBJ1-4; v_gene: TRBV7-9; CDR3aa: CASSLVGRGSEKLFF
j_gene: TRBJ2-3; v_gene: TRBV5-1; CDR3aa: CASSLGDITDTQYF
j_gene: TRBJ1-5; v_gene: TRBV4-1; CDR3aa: CASSQPGQVNQPQHF
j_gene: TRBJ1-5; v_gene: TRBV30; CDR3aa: CAWSQGGENQPQHF
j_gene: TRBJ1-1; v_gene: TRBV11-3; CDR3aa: CASSLVDTEAFF
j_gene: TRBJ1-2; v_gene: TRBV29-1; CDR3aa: CSVGDRHGYTF
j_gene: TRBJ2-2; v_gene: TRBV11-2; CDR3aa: CASSLTPGDSGELFF
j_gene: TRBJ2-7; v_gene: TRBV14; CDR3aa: CASSHLTPLSYEQYF
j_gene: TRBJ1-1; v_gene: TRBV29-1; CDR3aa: CSVETGMNTEAFF
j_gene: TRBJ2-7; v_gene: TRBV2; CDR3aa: CASSDYVRSYEQYF
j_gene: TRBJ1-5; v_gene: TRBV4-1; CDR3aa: CASSQGRGRRKFSNQPQHF
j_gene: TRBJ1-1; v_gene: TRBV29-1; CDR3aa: CSAGQAETEAFF
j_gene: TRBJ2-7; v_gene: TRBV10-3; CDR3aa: CAISGGRLYEQYF
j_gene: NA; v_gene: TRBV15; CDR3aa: CATSGFRSAGTNYEQYF
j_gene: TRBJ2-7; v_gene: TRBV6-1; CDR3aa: CASSLKSEQYF
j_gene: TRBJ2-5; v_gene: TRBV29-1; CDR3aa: CSVRDPVGQGQETQYF
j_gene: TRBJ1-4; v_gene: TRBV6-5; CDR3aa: CASSNRVPNEKLFF
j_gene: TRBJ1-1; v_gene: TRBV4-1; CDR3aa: CASSQDAGEAGGFKAFF
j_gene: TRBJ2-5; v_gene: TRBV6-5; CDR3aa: CASKRLAGVQETQYF
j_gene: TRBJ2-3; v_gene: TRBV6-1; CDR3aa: CASRTVSTDTQYF
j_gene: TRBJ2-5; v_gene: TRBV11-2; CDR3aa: CASSPQASQYF
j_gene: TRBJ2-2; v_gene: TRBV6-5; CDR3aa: CASSEGGRAGELFF
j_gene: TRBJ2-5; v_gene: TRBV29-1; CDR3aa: CSVGGSQTQYF
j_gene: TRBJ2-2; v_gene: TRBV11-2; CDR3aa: CASSLARTGKSGELFF
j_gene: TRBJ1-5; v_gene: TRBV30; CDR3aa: CAWSGGAGNQPQHF
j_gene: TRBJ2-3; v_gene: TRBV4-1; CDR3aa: CASSQLGTGSSTDTQYF
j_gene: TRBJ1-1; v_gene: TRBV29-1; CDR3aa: CSVGTVNTEAFF
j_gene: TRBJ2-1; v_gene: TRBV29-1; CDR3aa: CSGGGTYNEQFF
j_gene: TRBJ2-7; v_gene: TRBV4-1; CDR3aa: CASSRQGTSYEQYF
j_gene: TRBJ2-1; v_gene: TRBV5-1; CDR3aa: CASSSEPYNEQFF
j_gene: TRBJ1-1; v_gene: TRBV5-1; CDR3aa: CASEDRGDAFF
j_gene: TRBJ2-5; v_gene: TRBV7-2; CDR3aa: CASSLLVGAQDTQYF
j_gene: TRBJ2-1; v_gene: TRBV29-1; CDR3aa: CSAGPLLSSYNEQFF
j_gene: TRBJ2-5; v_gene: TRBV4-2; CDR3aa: CASSQDRGRETQYF